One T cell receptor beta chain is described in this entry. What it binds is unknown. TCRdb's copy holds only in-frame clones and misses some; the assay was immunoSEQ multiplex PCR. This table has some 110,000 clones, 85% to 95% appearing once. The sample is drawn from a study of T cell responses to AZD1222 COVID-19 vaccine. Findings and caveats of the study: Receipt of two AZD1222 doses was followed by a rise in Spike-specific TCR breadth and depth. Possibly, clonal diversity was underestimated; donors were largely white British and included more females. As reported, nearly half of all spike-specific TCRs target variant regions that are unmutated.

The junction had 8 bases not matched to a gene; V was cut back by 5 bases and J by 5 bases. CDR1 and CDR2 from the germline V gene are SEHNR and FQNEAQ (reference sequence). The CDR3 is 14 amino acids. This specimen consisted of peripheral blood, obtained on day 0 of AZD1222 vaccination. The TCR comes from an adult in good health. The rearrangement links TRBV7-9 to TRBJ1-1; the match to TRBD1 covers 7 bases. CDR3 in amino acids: CASSHGQGGTEAFF. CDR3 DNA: TGTGCCAGCAGCCATGGGCAGGGGGGAACTGAAGCTTTCTTT.